Below, 21 T cell receptor beta chains from the same sample are listed, as sequenced in a study of CD8 T cells in Susac syndrome. After extraction with the RNeasy kit, about 0.45 to 1 ug of the RNA was reverse transcribed using random hexamers. TCRdb redid the calling of the immunoSEQ multiplex PCR reads with MiXCR, one entry per CDR3 protein. The repertoire holds about 160,000 distinct CDR3 sequences, less than 95% seen once, with about 0.1% in the top ten. What was sequenced was CD4+ T cells from PBMCs. These receptors were taken from a human donor with multiple sclerosis.

The rearrangement uses TRBV30 and TRBJ2-5; 10 bases map to TRBD2. Looked up from germline, CDR1 is GTSNPN and CDR2 is SVGIG (reference sequence). V gave up 4 bases and J gave up 5 bases; unmatched junction bases: 7. The CDR3 is 14 amino acids. CDR3 region: CAWNLAGGLETQYF. Here the CDR3 DNA reads TGTGCCTGGAACTTAGCGGGAGGTTTGGAGACCCAGTACTTC.

The chain carries TRBV7-2 and TRBJ2-7; D is tentatively TRBD1 or TRBD2 (5 bases each). Germline CDR1 reads SGHTA; CDR2 reads FQGNSA. This CDR3 spans 15 amino acids. The V end lost 5 bases, the J end lost 1 base, and 15 bases lay between the germline ends. DNA for the CDR3: TGTGCCAGCAGCCCAAGGGACCTAGGGTCCTACGAGCAGTACTTC. Encoded protein: CASSPRDLGSYEQYF.

The genes are TRBV6-2 or TRBV6-3 and TRBJ1-5; 7 positions match TRBD1. CDR3 length: 14 amino acids. The germline gives CDR1 MNHEY, CDR2 SVGEGT. The V and J ends lost 5 bases and 3 bases, in that order; junction bases with no gene match: 4. The CDR3 sequence: CASSRDSLNQPQHF. The CDR3 nucleotides are TGTGCCAGCAGTCGGGACAGTCTCAATCAGCCCCAGCATTTT.

The chain employs TRBV9 and TRBJ2-3, with TRBD1 identical over 8 bases. The germline V gene has CDR1 SGDLS and CDR2 YYNGEE. This CDR3 has 15 residues. Losses at the gene ends were 3 bases for V and 4 bases for J; bases not matched to a gene: 7. In DNA form, the CDR3 reads TGTGCCAGCAGCGGACAGGGGTTTGCGGCAGATACGCAGTATTTT. Amino acid sequence: CASSGQGFAADTQYF.

The chain recombines TRBV7-2 with TRBJ2-3, with D unclear. The CDR3 has 12 residues. The V end was cut by 5 bases, the J end by 7 bases, with 10 bases between. Germline-derived CDR1 and CDR2 are SGHTA and FQGNSA. CDR3 DNA sequence: TGTGCCAGCAGCCACCCGATTAATACGCAGTATTTT. Its protein is CASSHPINTQYF.

The rearrangement joins TRBV5-1 to TRBJ2-3; the D call may be TRBD1 or TRBD2 (5 bases each). There are 13 residues in the CDR3. The V gene lost 4 bases and the J gene lost 10 bases, with 16 bases spanning the gap. Per germline, CDR1 SGHRS and CDR2 YFSETQ. As DNA, the CDR3 is TGCGCCAGCAGCCCGAGGGACGGCCCACCGCAGTATTTT. Translation: CASSPRDGPPQYF.

The rearrangement uses TRBV30 and TRBJ1-5, with 7 bases identical to TRBD1. Trimming cost V 4 bases and J 4 bases; bases outside gene matches: 4. This CDR3 is 13 amino acids long. CDR1 GTSNPN and CDR2 SVGIG come from the germline V gene (reference sequence). Here the CDR3 reads CAWNQGENQPQHF. In DNA form, the CDR3 reads TGTGCCTGGAATCAGGGGGAGAATCAGCCCCAGCATTTT.

This sequence joins TRBV12-3 or TRBV12-4 and TRBJ2-5; 13 bases map to TRBD2. The V segment lost 5 bases and the J segment 3 bases; nucleotides outside the gene matches: 6. The CDR3 length is 16 residues. DNA for the CDR3: TGTGCCAGCAGTCCGCGGACTAGCGGGAGTAAAGAGACCCAGTACTTC. Protein sequence: CASSPRTSGSKETQYF.

The V gene is TRBV4-3, the J gene TRBJ1-4, with D possibly being TRBD1 (6 bases). CDR1 LGHNA and CDR2 YSLEER come from the germline V gene. CDR3 length: 15 residues. V lost 0 bases and J 8 bases, leaving 13 bases between the germline ends. The CDR3 bases are TGCGCCAGCAGCCAAGAAGGGGGGTCGCGGGAAAAACTGTTTTTT. Translated, it gives CASSQEGGSREKLFF.

Points on this clonotype: One end of the junction varies from germline; a read error may be responsible. This chain joins TRBV6-5 and TRBJ2-5; the D is unclear. The CDR3 totals 11 residues. The germline V gene encodes CDR1 MNHEY and CDR2 SVGAGI. The CDR3 DNA reads TGTGCCAGCAGTTACTCGGGTAAAGCTCACTTC. Translating it yields CASSYSGKAHF.

The rearrangement links TRBV5-1 to TRBJ1-1; 7 bases are shared with TRBD1. Germline CDR1 and CDR2: SGHRS and YFSETQ. The CDR3 has 13 amino acids. With V trimmed by 4 bases and J by 10 bases, 10 bases remained unmatched. The CDR3 reads CASSPIQGRGAFF. The CDR3 region has the DNA TGCGCCAGCAGCCCAATACAGGGGCGAGGAGCTTTCTTT.

The rearrangement joins TRBV4-3 to TRBJ2-3, with TRBD1 matching 7 bases. The CDR3 is 16 residues long. The germline V gene encodes CDR1 LGHNA and CDR2 YSLEER. V lost 1 base, J lost 8 bases, and 12 bases stayed unmatched. The CDR3 nucleotides are TGCGCCAGCAGCCAAGTCCCAGACAGGGCATTTAGTACGCAGTATTTT. Translated, it gives CASSQVPDRAFSTQYF.

The chain joins TRBV4-1 to TRBJ2-7, with D perhaps TRBD1 (6 bases). Trimming pared 4 bases from V and 4 bases from J, leaving 11 bases between. The CDR3 length is 13 residues. From germline, CDR1 is MGHRA and CDR2 YSYEKL. DNA of the CDR3: TGCGCCAGCAGCCTCCGGGACATGTACGAGCAGTACTTC. Translated, it gives CASSLRDMYEQYF.

V and J are TRBV10-3 and TRBJ2-1; 8 nucleotides align to TRBD1. The V gene's germline CDR1 is ENHRY and CDR2 SYGVKD. CDR3 length: 15 residues. The junction had 8 bases not matched to a gene; V was cut back by 4 bases and J by 6 bases. The CDR3 is CAISGRGTGINEQFF. The DNA of the CDR3 is TGTGCCATCAGTGGTCGCGGGACAGGCATCAATGAGCAGTTCTTC.

V and J are TRBV5-1 and TRBJ2-7; the D gene could be TRBD1 or TRBD2 (5 bases each). V lost 1 base, J lost 7 bases, and 12 bases lay in between. In germline, CDR1 is SGHRS, CDR2 YFSETQ. CDR3 length: 13 residues. CDR3 in DNA: TGCGCCAGCAGCTTGCCGGGACCGGGGGAGCAGTACTTC. This gives the protein CASSLPGPGEQYF.

The rearrangement links TRBV23-1 to TRBJ2-1; TRBD2 matches at 13 bases. TRBV23-1 is annotated as an ORF whose role is uncertain. V dropped 6 bases and J dropped 4; count of bases not matched to a gene: 6. The length of the CDR3 is 16 residues. The chain's CDR3 is CASSQPGLAGYNEQFF. CDR3 sequence (DNA): TGCGCCAGCAGCCAACCGGGACTAGCGGGGTACAATGAGCAGTTCTTC.

The chain couples TRBV5-6 to TRBJ2-4; D may be TRBD1 (6 bases). CDR1 SGHDT and CDR2 YYEEEE come from the germline V gene. The CDR3 consists of 16 residues. The V gene lost 4 bases and the J gene lost 11 bases, with 25 bases spanning the gap. CDR3 residues: CASSNRPTLQGLLQYF. CDR3 bases: TGTGCCAGCAGCAACCGCCCCACACTTCAGGGGCTTCTTCAGTACTTC.

This clonotype turned up a few times. V is TRBV7-9 and J is TRBJ2-3; no reliable D call. Trimming took off 1 base at V and 6 bases at J, with 2 bases between the two ends. CDR3 length: 11 residues. CDR1 and CDR2 from the germline V gene are SEHNR and FQNEAQ (reference sequence). CDR3 coding DNA: TGTGCCAGCAGCTTAGTGGATACGCAGTATTTT. Translated, it gives CASSLVDTQYF.

CDR3 nucleotides: TGTGCCAGCAGGGGACACTACGAGCAGTACTTC. It is translated as CASRGHYEQYF. The chain carries TRBV2 and TRBJ2-7; maybe TRBD1 (6 bases). The CDR3 spans 11 residues. In germline, CDR1 is SNHLY, CDR2 FYNNEI. The V end was cut by 6 bases, the J end by 3 bases, with 6 bases between.

This clonotype was recorded once. The chain links TRBV3-1 to TRBJ2-1; D is possibly TRBD2 (5 bases). This CDR3 region has 15 residues. Trimming pared 3 bases from V and 2 bases from J, leaving 11 bases between. The germline V gene has CDR1 LGHDT and CDR2 YNNKEL (reference sequence). The CDR3 sequence: CASSQAGGTYNEQFF. In DNA form, the CDR3 reads TGTGCCAGCAGCCAGGCGGGTGGGACCTACAATGAGCAGTTCTTC.

This clonotype has a single count. The chain employs TRBV18 and TRBJ2-1; weak D call: TRBD1 (5 bases). The CDR3 extends over 12 amino acids. The germline CDR1 and CDR2 sequences are KGHSH and LQKENI. V lost 4 bases and J lost 10, with 11 bases in between. CDR3 protein: CASSRVAGEQFF. Here the CDR3 DNA reads TGTGCCAGCTCACGGGTAGCAGGGGAGCAGTTCTTC.